The rows below give T cell receptor beta chains drawn from one sample of a study of shared clonotypes between healthy human individuals. Libraries were prepared by immunoSEQ multiplex PCR; TCRdb keeps only in-frame clonotypes and omits some of them. There are 1,400,000 or so clones in the sample; approximately 98.5% occur only once, and roughly 0.36% lies in the top ten. The source material was naive CD4+ T cells sorted from blood. These receptors originate from a young man in good health. Both conserved end residues are part of each CDR3.

v_call,cdr3_aa
TRBV10-2,CASRSGTGSYNEQFF
TRBV15,CATSSRDRGRPSRRYGYTF
TRBV5-1,CASSTGSRTDTQYF
TRBV9,CASSVGLAGGASYNEQFF
TRBV5-4,CASSLTGNTEAFF
TRBV5-4,CASSLGLGGNTF
TRBV19,CASSAKTGGAYGYTF
TRBV10-3,CALRTGANGYTF
TRBV9,CASSFRTSGRTDTQYF
TRBV7-2,CASSREAGVAGELFF
TRBV2,CASRMEEFNEQFF
TRBV4-3,CASSQDSQQGARGYTF
TRBV4-1,CASSQENSLKNTIYF
TRBV6-5,CASSRDGLEVEQYF
TRBV18,CASSPPEITDTQYF
TRBV14,CASSQLGRAISYNEQFF
TRBV28,CASSSLSYEQYF
TRBV28,CASSLTGGVLGYTF
TRBV7-2,CASSSLKGYEQYF
TRBV30,CAWSVGEPGRETQYF
TRBV27,CASSSPLGEQFF
TRBV4-1,CASSQADGTRVFEQFF
TRBV19,CASRRNLIAEAFF
TRBV9,CASSLGEEQGAVEQYF
TRBV5-1,CASSNRDRGEYGYTF
TRBV6-6,CASSGQGSTIYF
TRBV10-1,CASSESQGRGEQYF
TRBV29-1,CSVGSRQTLEQYF
TRBV5-1,CASKMGGGLEETQYF
TRBV5-1,CASSSGQVNTEAFF
TRBV6-5,CASSFPSGRGIGELFF
TRBV9,CASSVDGRAGARETQYF
TRBV7-9,CASSLLRRQETQYF
TRBV6-6,CARDFREDTQYF
TRBV5-1,CASSFGEARNEQFF
TRBV10-1,CASRRDSQNYGYTF
TRBV15,CATSREPRGRAFF
TRBV29-1,CSGKGAPLSYNEQFF